The source of this TCR beta chain is a study of ipilimumab plus nivolumab after autologous stem cell transplantation. Sequenced by immunoSEQ multiplex PCR; TCRdb stores in-frame clones only, minus some. The top ten clones hold roughly 36% of a sample with about 17,000 clones, more than 65% of them seen once. The source was PBMCs, collected in a trial of ipilimumab plus nivolumab as post-transplant consolidation. The sequence derives from a male donor with diffuse large B-cell lymphoma.

The CDR3 nucleotides read TGTGCCAGCGCCGAGCCCAGGGCGGACTACGAGCAGTACTTC. Amino acid sequence: CASAEPRADYEQYF. The chain combines TRBV2 with TRBJ2-7, with D possibly being TRBD1 (5 bases). Trimming took off 8 bases at V and 3 bases at J, with 17 bases between the two ends. The V gene's germline CDR1 is SNHLY and CDR2 FYNNEI. This CDR3 spans 14 amino acids. Combining the CDR3 with reference TRBV2 and TRBJ2-7 gives the whole variable domain EPEVTQTPSHQVTQMGQEVILRCVPISNHLYFYWYRQILGQKVEFLVSFYNNEISEKSEIFDDQFSVERPDGSNFTLKIRSTKLEDSAMYFCASAEPRADYEQYFGPGTRLTVT.